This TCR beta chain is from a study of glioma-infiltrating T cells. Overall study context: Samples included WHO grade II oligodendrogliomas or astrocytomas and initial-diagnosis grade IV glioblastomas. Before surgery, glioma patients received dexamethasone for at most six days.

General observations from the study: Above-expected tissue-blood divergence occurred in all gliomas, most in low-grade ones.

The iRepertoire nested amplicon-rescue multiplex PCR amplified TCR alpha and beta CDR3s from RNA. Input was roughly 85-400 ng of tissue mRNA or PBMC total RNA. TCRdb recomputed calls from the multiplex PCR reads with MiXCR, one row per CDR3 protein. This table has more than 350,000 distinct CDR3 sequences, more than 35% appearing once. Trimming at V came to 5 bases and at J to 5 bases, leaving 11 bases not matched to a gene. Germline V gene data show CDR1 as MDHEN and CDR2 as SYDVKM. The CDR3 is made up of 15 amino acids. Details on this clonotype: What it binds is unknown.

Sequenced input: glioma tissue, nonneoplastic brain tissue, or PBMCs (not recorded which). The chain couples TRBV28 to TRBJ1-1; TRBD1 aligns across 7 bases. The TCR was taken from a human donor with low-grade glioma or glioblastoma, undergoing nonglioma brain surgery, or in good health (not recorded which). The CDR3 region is CASSPQQGMRTEAFF. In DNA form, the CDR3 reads TGTGCCAGCAGTCCTCAACAGGGGATGAGGACTGAAGCTTTCTTT.